This is a list of T cell receptor beta chains from one sample in a study of cytomegalovirus exposure and HLA in healthy donors. Here immunoSEQ multiplex PCR was the method, and the copy in TCRdb shows in-frame clones only, minus some. The table lists 130,000 to 150,000 clones, roughly 78% of them singletons, with under 3% in the top ten. The specimen was PBMCs. These receptors were collected from a man aged 40-50 years in good health and CMV-seropositive. Both conserved end residues are part of each CDR3. A D gene is named only where the DNA matches it firmly. Clone size is given for some rows only: seen once, a few or many times, or a class if the clone is expanded.

D: TRBD1; length: 14; size: NA; J: TRBJ2-1; V: TRBV18; CDR3: CASSPPSGGNEQFF; DNA: TGTGCCAGCTCACCACCTTCAGGGGGCAATGAGCAGTTCTTC
D: TRBD2; length: 14; size: NA; J: TRBJ2-1; V: TRBV2; CDR3: CASTRGSRGDEQFF; DNA: TGTGCCAGCACACGCGGGAGTAGAGGAGATGAGCAGTTCTTC
D: TRBD1; length: 20; size: NA; J: TRBJ2-7; V: TRBV11-3; CDR3: CASSLDPPADHDRAPYEQYF; DNA: TGTGCCAGCAGCTTAGATCCCCCCGCCGATCACGACAGGGCCCCCTACGAGCAGTACTTC
D: NA; length: 11; size: few; J: TRBJ1-1; V: TRBV20-1; CDR3: CSANFNSEAFF; DNA: TGCAGTGCTAACTTTAACTCTGAAGCTTTCTTT
D: NA; length: 16; size: NA; J: TRBJ2-7; V: TRBV29-1; CDR3: CSVPGGTESDSYEQYF; DNA: TGCAGCGTCCCTGGGGGGACGGAATCCGACTCCTACGAGCAGTACTTC
D: TRBD1; length: 14; size: NA; J: TRBJ1-5; V: TRBV2; CDR3: CASSVQGSDQPQHF; DNA: TGTGCCAGCAGTGTACAGGGGTCGGATCAGCCCCAGCATTTT
D: NA; length: 13; size: few; J: TRBJ1-5; V: TRBV6-6; CDR3: CASSQQEYQPQHF; DNA: TGTGCCAGCAGTCAACAGGAATATCAGCCCCAGCATTTT
D: TRBD2; length: 14; size: once; J: TRBJ2-7; V: TRBV29-1; CDR3: CSVLGASGTGEQYF; DNA: TGCAGCGTTCTTGGGGCTAGCGGGACTGGTGAGCAGTACTTC
D: TRBD1; length: 15; size: NA; J: TRBJ2-7; V: TRBV5-4; CDR3: CASRGRTGDSYEQYF; DNA: TGTGCCAGCAGGGGGAGGACAGGGGACTCCTACGAGCAGTACTTC
D: NA; length: 14; size: NA; J: TRBJ2-5; V: TRBV11-2; CDR3: CASSPQAGAETQYF; DNA: TGTGCCAGCAGCCCACAAGCGGGTGCAGAGACCCAGTACTTC
D: TRBD1; length: 15; size: NA; J: TRBJ1-4; V: TRBV9; CDR3: CASSEIGTVNEKLFF; DNA: TGTGCCAGCAGCGAGATAGGGACAGTTAATGAAAAACTGTTTTTT
D: NA; length: 11; size: NA; J: TRBJ2-1; V: TRBV19; CDR3: CASSSRLVQFF; DNA: TGTGCCAGTAGTTCTAGACTAGTGCAGTTCTTC
D: TRBD1; length: 13; size: NA; J: TRBJ1-2; V: TRBV6-1; CDR3: CASSEGQNYGYTF; DNA: TGTGCCAGCAGTGAGGGACAGAACTATGGCTACACCTTC
D: TRBD1; length: 15; size: NA; J: TRBJ2-2; V: TRBV18; CDR3: CASSMGQGNTGELFF; DNA: TGTGCCAGCTCAATGGGACAGGGCAACACCGGGGAGCTGTTTTTT
D: NA; length: 13; size: NA; J: TRBJ1-2; V: TRBV28; CDR3: CASSTMTGDGYTF; DNA: TGTGCCAGCAGTACTATGACAGGAGATGGCTACACCTTC
D: NA; length: 11; size: NA; J: TRBJ1-2; V: TRBV28; CDR3: CASSLEYGYTF; DNA: TGTGCCAGCAGTCTAGAGTATGGCTACACCTTC
D: NA; length: 14; size: NA; J: TRBJ1-3; V: TRBV5-5; CDR3: CASSFPGSGNTIYF; DNA: TGTGCCAGCAGCTTTCCAGGGTCTGGAAACACCATATATTTT
D: TRBD2; length: 15; size: once; J: TRBJ2-1; V: TRBV7-2; CDR3: CASRGKLAGFNEQFF; DNA: TGTGCCAGCAGGGGGAAACTAGCGGGATTCAATGAGCAGTTCTTC
D: TRBD1; length: 16; size: few; J: TRBJ2-7; V: TRBV10-2; CDR3: CASSEAAGTGAYEQYF; DNA: TGCGCCAGCAGTGAGGCTGCCGGGACAGGGGCCTACGAGCAGTACTTC
D: TRBD1; length: 16; size: NA; J: TRBJ2-7; V: TRBV6-5; CDR3: CASSYFPGQGPYEQYF; DNA: TGTGCCAGCAGTTACTTTCCGGGACAGGGACCCTACGAGCAGTACTTC
D: TRBD2; length: 15; size: NA; J: TRBJ2-3; V: TRBV7-3; CDR3: CASRRGGGRTDTQYF; DNA: TGTGCCAGCAGAAGGGGCGGGGGGCGCACAGATACGCAGTATTTT
D: NA; length: 13; size: NA; J: TRBJ2-1; V: TRBV29-1; CDR3: CSFRTTLYNEQFF; DNA: TGCAGCTTCCGGACTACCCTCTACAATGAGCAGTTCTTC
D: TRBD1; length: 15; size: NA; J: TRBJ2-7; V: TRBV7-2; CDR3: CASRSTGGVSYEQYF; DNA: TGTGCCAGCAGGTCCACAGGGGGTGTTTCCTACGAGCAGTACTTC
D: NA; length: 14; size: NA; J: TRBJ2-5; V: TRBV5-1; CDR3: CASSLGQGGETQYF; DNA: TGCGCCAGCAGCTTGGGACAGGGAGGAGAGACCCAGTACTTC
D: TRBD1; length: 16; size: NA; J: TRBJ1-2; V: TRBV6-5; CDR3: CASSYFGTGGSYGYTF; DNA: TGTGCCAGCAGTTACTTCGGGACAGGGGGCAGCTATGGCTACACCTTC
D: TRBD2; length: 15; size: once; J: TRBJ2-7; V: TRBV18; CDR3: CASSPGFGGYHEQYF; DNA: TGTGCCAGCTCACCAGGGTTCGGGGGGTATCACGAGCAGTACTTC
D: NA; length: 13; size: NA; J: TRBJ2-6; V: TRBV7-3; CDR3: CASSTDRANVLTF; DNA: TGTGCCAGCAGTACGGACAGGGCCAACGTCCTGACTTTC
D: TRBD2; length: 15; size: few; J: TRBJ2-7; V: TRBV7-3; CDR3: CASSLTGGSTYEQYF; DNA: TGTGCCAGCAGCTTAACTGGCGGGAGTACCTACGAGCAGTACTTC
D: NA; length: 13; size: NA; J: TRBJ2-7; V: TRBV19; CDR3: CASSMGASSEQYF; DNA: TGTGCCAGTAGTATGGGTGCGAGTAGCGAGCAGTACTTC
D: NA; length: 12; size: few; J: TRBJ2-1; V: TRBV12-5; CDR3: CASGSGTNEQFF; DNA: TGTGCTAGTGGTTCAGGGACTAATGAGCAGTTCTTC
D: NA; length: 15; size: medium-sized; J: TRBJ1-5; V: TRBV4-1; CDR3: CASSQVEGSNQPQHF; DNA: TGCGCCAGCAGCCAAGTTGAGGGTAGCAATCAGCCCCAGCATTTT
D: TRBD2; length: 16; size: once; J: TRBJ2-3; V: TRBV14; CDR3: CASSKRFAGGKDTQYF; DNA: TGTGCCAGCAGCAAGAGATTTGCGGGAGGGAAGGATACGCAGTATTTT
D: NA; length: 13; size: NA; J: TRBJ1-1; V: TRBV28; CDR3: CASSSQGNTEAFF; DNA: TGTGCCAGCAGTTCCCAGGGGAACACTGAAGCTTTCTTT
D: NA; length: 15; size: NA; J: TRBJ2-3; V: TRBV5-1; CDR3: CASSSPIASGDTQYF; DNA: TGCGCCAGCAGCTCGCCCATAGCCTCCGGAGATACGCAGTATTTT
D: TRBD2; length: 14; size: NA; J: TRBJ2-7; V: TRBV7-2; CDR3: CASSLQRGIGEQYF; DNA: TGTGCCAGCAGCTTACAGCGGGGCATAGGGGAGCAGTACTTC
D: NA; length: 14; size: NA; J: TRBJ2-3; V: TRBV5-1; CDR3: CASSPGLPTDTQYF; DNA: TGCGCCAGCAGCCCGGGACTTCCCACAGATACGCAGTATTTT
D: TRBD1; length: 20; size: few; J: TRBJ1-1; V: TRBV23-1; CDR3: CASSQLSRLGQGGAGGEAFF; DNA: TGCGCCAGCAGTCAGCTCAGTAGATTAGGACAGGGAGGGGCCGGAGGTGAAGCTTTCTTT
D: NA; length: 14; size: NA; J: TRBJ2-7; V: TRBV5-1; CDR3: CASSSGLTAYEQYF; DNA: TGCGCCAGCAGCTCGGGACTGACCGCTTACGAGCAGTACTTC
D: TRBD1; length: 17; size: NA; J: TRBJ1-5; V: TRBV18; CDR3: CASSPTETGLGGQPQHF; DNA: TGTGCCAGCTCACCAACCGAGACAGGGCTCGGGGGTCAGCCCCAGCATTTT
D: NA; length: 14; size: NA; J: TRBJ1-1; V: TRBV19; CDR3: CASSNFAGNTEAFF; DNA: TGTGCCAGTAGTAATTTTGCCGGGAACACTGAAGCTTTCTTT
D: NA; length: 13; size: NA; J: TRBJ1-1; V: TRBV7-2; CDR3: CASSSWVAAGAFF; DNA: TGTGCCAGCAGCTCCTGGGTGGCGGCGGGGGCTTTCTTT
D: TRBD1; length: 16; size: NA; J: TRBJ2-5; V: TRBV11-3; CDR3: CASSTGTGTNQETQYF; DNA: TGTGCCAGCAGCACGGGGACAGGCACGAATCAAGAGACCCAGTACTTC
D: NA; length: 14; size: NA; J: TRBJ2-2; V: TRBV19; CDR3: CASSITANTGELFF; DNA: TGTGCCAGTAGTATCACAGCTAACACCGGGGAGCTGTTTTTT
D: NA; length: 15; size: NA; J: TRBJ1-3; V: TRBV28; CDR3: CASSSFFVSGNTIYF; DNA: TGTGCCAGCAGTTCCTTTTTCGTCTCTGGAAACACCATATATTTT
D: TRBD1; length: 15; size: NA; J: TRBJ2-4; V: TRBV2; CDR3: CATMDRGLGKNIQYF; DNA: TGTGCCACCATGGACAGGGGGCTAGGCAAAAACATTCAGTACTTC
D: TRBD1; length: 14; size: NA; J: TRBJ1-3; V: TRBV6-5; CDR3: CASSPGTGGNTIYF; DNA: TGTGCCAGCAGTCCTGGGACAGGGGGAAACACCATATATTTT
D: TRBD2; length: 14; size: NA; J: TRBJ2-7; V: TRBV6-1; CDR3: CASSGAGGTYEQYF; DNA: TGTGCCAGCAGTGGGGCGGGGGGAACCTACGAGCAGTACTTC